A selection of T cell receptor beta chains follows, all from one sample in a study of radiation and T cells in renal cell carcinoma. Repertoires were generated with immunoSEQ multiplex PCR, while TCRdb's copy carries only in-frame clones and drops some. Of roughly 170,000 clones listed, 88% are singletons. This sample comprised blood, obtained from a patient whose treatment included radiotherapy and nephrectomy. The receptor set was obtained from a woman in her 50s with renal cell carcinoma. CDR3s include the opening cysteine and the closing phenylalanine or tryptophan. Each record gives: J gene, V gene, clone size, D gene, CDR3 protein, CDR3 DNA. The D gene is left open where the match is weak. Size values are once, few and many counts, or a class for expanded clones, and some rows have none.

TRBJ1-5	TRBV6-1	NA	NA	CASSEQGGQPQHF	TGTGCCAGCAGTGAACAGGGAGGACAGCCCCAGCATTTT
TRBJ1-5	TRBV6-5	NA	NA	CASSYSRQQDQPQHF	TGTGCCAGCAGTTACTCCCGACAGCAGGATCAGCCCCAGCATTTT
TRBJ1-1	TRBV9	NA	TRBD1	CASSATTGRIPEAFF	TGTGCCAGCAGCGCCACGACAGGGCGAATCCCTGAAGCTTTCTTT
TRBJ1-1	TRBV5-8	NA	TRBD1	CASSSGQGVLNTEAFF	TGTGCCAGCAGCTCGGGACAGGGGGTGCTCAACACTGAAGCTTTCTTT
TRBJ1-4	TRBV27	NA	TRBD1	CASSLSGTGGLFF	TGTGCCAGCAGTTTATCGGGGACAGGGGGTCTGTTTTTT
TRBJ2-2	TRBV6-6	NA	NA	CASSYTRGANTGELFF	TGTGCCAGCAGTTACACTCGGGGGGCTAACACCGGGGAGCTGTTTTTT
TRBJ1-2	TRBV2	once	TRBD1	CASTQTGDYGYTF	TGTGCCAGCACCCAGACAGGGGACTATGGCTACACCTTC
TRBJ2-1	TRBV7-9	NA	TRBD2	CASSRTGTREFF	TGTGCCAGCAGCCGAACCGGGACTAGAGAGTTCTTC
TRBJ1-6	TRBV12-5	NA	NA	CASADSNSPLHF	TGTGCTAGTGCCGACAGTAATTCACCCCTCCACTTT
TRBJ2-5	TRBV29-1	NA	NA	CSVVPRQETQYF	TGCAGCGTTGTTCCGAGACAAGAGACCCAGTACTTC
TRBJ1-5	TRBV6-1	NA	NA	CASSEGVGGTQPQHF	TGTGCCAGCAGTGAAGGAGTAGGGGGGACTCAGCCCCAGCATTTT
TRBJ1-2	TRBV7-2	NA	NA	CASSLVNRDNGYTF	TGTGCCAGCAGCTTAGTAAACAGGGACAATGGCTACACCTTC
TRBJ2-1	TRBV4-3	NA	TRBD1	CASSQQRQGPHEQFF	TGCGCCAGCAGCCAACAGAGACAGGGCCCCCATGAGCAGTTCTTC
TRBJ2-3	TRBV4-1	NA	NA	CASSQVGASTDTQYF	TGCGCCAGCAGCCAAGTGGGGGCTAGTACAGATACGCAGTATTTT
TRBJ2-2	TRBV4-1	NA	TRBD2	CASSQAAGGHTGELFF	TGCGCCAGCAGCCAAGCAGCGGGGGGGCACACCGGGGAGCTGTTTTTT
TRBJ2-7	TRBV11-2	NA	TRBD2	CASSAPPGTSFHEQYF	TGTGCCAGCAGCGCCCCCCCCGGGACTAGCTTTCACGAGCAGTACTTC
TRBJ1-4	TRBV4-2	NA	NA	CASSQRKGMGTNEKLFF	TGTGCCAGCAGTCAAAGGAAGGGGATGGGGACTAATGAAAAACTGTTTTTT
TRBJ2-1	TRBV7-2	NA	NA	CASSLTRGEQFF	TGTGCCAGCAGCCTTACCCGCGGGGAGCAGTTCTTC
TRBJ2-5	TRBV5-1	NA	TRBD2	CASSSGGAIQETQYF	TGCGCCAGCAGCTCGGGGGGAGCGATCCAAGAGACCCAGTACTTC
TRBJ1-2	TRBV10-2	NA	NA	CASSEGIDWGYGYTF	TGCGCCAGCAGTGAGGGTATAGATTGGGGCTATGGCTACACCTTC
TRBJ2-7	TRBV18	NA	TRBD1	CASSSTTGIHYEQYF	TGTGCCAGCTCATCCACGACAGGGATACACTACGAGCAGTACTTC
TRBJ1-6	TRBV5-5	NA	TRBD1	CASSLVPRGLYNSPLHF	TGTGCCAGCAGCTTGGTACCCAGGGGGCTCTATAATTCACCCCTCCACTTT
TRBJ2-2	TRBV5-1	NA	NA	CASSLDRSNTGELFF	TGCGCCAGCAGCTTGGACAGATCGAACACCGGGGAGCTGTTTTTT
TRBJ2-2	TRBV2	NA	TRBD1	CASSHRDRTSGELFF	TGTGCCAGCAGTCACCGGGACAGGACGTCCGGGGAGCTGTTTTTT
TRBJ2-5	TRBV7-2	NA	NA	CASSLGRTKETQYF	TGTGCCAGCAGTTTGGGACGGACTAAAGAGACCCAGTACTTC
TRBJ1-2	TRBV19	NA	NA	CASSIQGLQGYTF	TGTGCCAGTAGTATACAGGGGCTGCAAGGCTACACCTTC
TRBJ1-4	TRBV12-5	NA	NA	CASGLGEVGEKLFF	TGTGCTAGTGGTTTGGGGGAGGTTGGTGAAAAACTGTTTTTT
TRBJ1-6	TRBV7-9	NA	NA	CASSWTGNSPLHF	TGTGCCAGCAGCTGGACGGGAAATTCACCCCTCCACTTT
TRBJ2-1	TRBV9	NA	TRBD2	CASSVSGGNYNEQFF	TGTGCCAGCAGCGTTAGCGGGGGGAACTACAATGAGCAGTTCTTC
TRBJ1-2	TRBV6-1	NA	TRBD1	CASSEWTGPSYGYTF	TGTGCCAGCAGTGAATGGACAGGGCCTAGCTATGGCTACACCTTC
TRBJ2-5	TRBV14	NA	NA	CASSQVWKETQYF	TGTGCCAGCAGCCAAGTCTGGAAAGAGACCCAGTACTTC
TRBJ1-5	TRBV21-1	NA	NA	CASQPQHF	TGTGCCAGCCAGCCCCAGCATTTT
TRBJ2-1	TRBV7-8	NA	TRBD2	CASPPAGGDSSYNEQFF	TGTGCCAGCCCCCCAGCGGGGGGCGATAGCTCCTACAATGAGCAGTTCTTC
TRBJ1-1	TRBV13	NA	TRBD1	CASSSRGQLLNTEAFF	TGTGCCAGCAGCTCGCGGGGACAGCTACTGAACACTGAAGCTTTCTTT
TRBJ1-2	TRBV25-1	NA	NA	CASTPSATLGYGYTF	TGTGCCAGCACACCCTCTGCGACGCTGGGTTATGGCTACACCTTC
TRBJ1-1	TRBV5-1	once	NA	CASSRDGLNTEAFF	TGCGCCAGCAGCCGGGATGGGCTGAACACTGAAGCTTTCTTT
TRBJ2-2	TRBV27	NA	TRBD1	CASSLQGAGAGELFF	TGTGCCAGCAGTTTACAGGGGGCGGGCGCCGGGGAGCTGTTTTTT
TRBJ2-5	TRBV11-2	NA	NA	CASRGGLEETQYF	TGTGCCAGCAGAGGGGGGCTGGAGGAGACCCAGTACTTC
TRBJ2-1	TRBV2	few	TRBD2	CASSTETSGGPFGGEQFF	TGTGCCAGCAGTACTGAAACTAGCGGGGGACCGTTCGGGGGTGAGCAGTTCTTC
TRBJ2-3	TRBV5-1	NA	TRBD2	CASSLANVAGGSRDTQYF	TGCGCCAGCAGCTTGGCCAACGTAGCGGGGGGATCTAGAGATACGCAGTATTTT
TRBJ2-3	TRBV15	few	TRBD2	CATSRGTSGRRLTDTQYF	TGTGCCACCAGCAGAGGGACTAGCGGGAGAAGACTCACAGATACGCAGTATTTT
TRBJ2-3	TRBV5-4	once	TRBD2	CASSFAGGPDTQYF	TGTGCCAGCAGCTTTGCGGGGGGGCCGGATACGCAGTATTTT
TRBJ1-1	TRBV6-1	NA	NA	CASTRASNTEAFF	TGTGCCAGCACAAGGGCTTCCAACACTGAAGCTTTCTTT
TRBJ2-2	TRBV6-6	NA	NA	CASSYVTGTGELFF	TGTGCCAGCAGTTACGTAACGGGCACCGGGGAGCTGTTTTTT
TRBJ2-3	TRBV15	NA	TRBD2	CATSVGGASTDTQYF	TGTGCCACCAGCGTCGGGGGGGCGAGCACAGATACGCAGTATTTT
TRBJ1-2	TRBV19	once	NA	CASSDLGGAAF	TGTGCCAGTAGTGACCTTGGAGGGGCGGCCTTC
TRBJ1-3	TRBV7-8	NA	NA	CASSLATGPHHF	TGTGCCAGCAGCTTAGCGACTGGCCCTCATCATTTT
TRBJ2-1	TRBV2	NA	NA	CASSEAYSTYNEQFF	TGTGCCAGCAGCGAGGCTTATTCGACTTACAATGAGCAGTTCTTC
TRBJ1-4	TRBV7-9	NA	NA	CASSLGVGGYNEKLFF	TGTGCCAGCAGCTTAGGAGTCGGGGGGTATAATGAAAAACTGTTTTTT
TRBJ1-2	TRBV6-1	NA	TRBD1	CASSASGTEDYGYTF	TGTGCCAGCAGTGCCTCCGGGACAGAGGATTATGGCTACACCTTC
TRBJ1-2	TRBV9	NA	NA	CASSVADPIPHGYTF	TGTGCCAGCAGCGTAGCTGACCCCATTCCACATGGCTACACCTTC
TRBJ1-1	TRBV5-1	NA	NA	CASSWELNTEAFF	TGCGCCAGCAGCTGGGAGCTCAACACTGAAGCTTTCTTT
TRBJ1-5	TRBV4-2	NA	NA	CASSQEDSSNQPQHF	TGTGCCAGCAGCCAGGAGGACAGTAGCAATCAGCCCCAGCATTTT
TRBJ2-1	TRBV7-2	NA	NA	CASSLARTDNEQFF	TGTGCCAGCAGCTTAGCGCGGACAGACAATGAGCAGTTCTTC
TRBJ2-7	TRBV7-2	NA	NA	CASSSLRIYEQYF	TGTGCCAGCAGCTCCTTGAGGATCTACGAGCAGTACTTC
TRBJ2-1	TRBV15	NA	TRBD1	CATSRPGQSNEQFF	TGTGCCACCAGCAGACCGGGACAGAGCAATGAGCAGTTCTTC
TRBJ1-1	TRBV19	NA	TRBD1	CASSIGGQGVWNTEAFF	TGTGCCAGTAGTATAGGGGGACAGGGGGTATGGAACACTGAAGCTTTCTTT